The 30 T cell receptor beta chains presented below share a single source sample, sequenced in a study of control samples from healthy donors and cancer patients. Produced via immunoSEQ multiplex PCR; TCRdb's table is partial and in-frame only. Found here are fewer than 200,000 clones, 70% to 90% of them singletons; the top ten hold nearly 5%. The material sequenced was blood. These receptors were taken from a woman aged 25-40 years in good health.

The chain couples TRBV20-1 to TRBJ1-5; D is undetermined. Germline lookup yields CDR1 DFQATT and CDR2 SNEGSKA (reference sequence). CDR3 size: 12 residues. The germline V and J ends were trimmed by 3 bases and 4 bases, with 7 bases remaining between them. DNA for the CDR3: TGCAGTGCTAGTACTAGTAATCAGCCCCAGCATTTT. Residues: CSASTSNQPQHF.

The CDR3 DNA follows: TGTGCCAGCAGCTTAGGCAGGAATTGGGAGACCCAGTACTTC. Translated: CASSLGRNWETQYF. The chain joins TRBV7-9 to TRBJ2-5, with D hard to call. Germline V gene data show CDR1 as SEHNR and CDR2 as FQNEAQ (reference sequence). This CDR3 has 14 residues. V was pared by 1 base and J by 5 bases, with 11 bases between.

J is TRBJ2-2 and V is TRBV6-5, with D tentatively TRBD1 (6 bases). The CDR3 has 12 amino acids. Trimming cost V 10 bases and J 4 bases, with 10 bases left between them. The germline V gene has CDR1 MNHEY and CDR2 SVGAGI. DNA for the CDR3: TGTGCCACCTCAGGGGTCACCGGGGAGCTGTTTTTT. It encodes CATSGVTGELFF.

CDR3 DNA sequence: TGTGCCAGCAGTCCAACAGTGAACACTGAAGCTTTCTTT. Its translation: CASSPTVNTEAFF. The chain joins TRBV2 to TRBJ1-1, with D unresolved. Trimming pared 5 bases from V and 0 bases from J, leaving 7 bases between. The germline V gene has CDR1 SNHLY and CDR2 FYNNEI. The CDR3 is made up of 13 amino acids.

The CDR3 reads CASSFPLRPFYYEQYV. The CDR3 bases are TGTGCCAGCAGCTTCCCCCTTAGACCGTTCTACTACGAGCAGTACGTC. The genes are TRBV5-6 and TRBJ2-7; D remains ambiguous. V was clipped by 2 bases and J by 3 bases, with 18 bases between them. Germline values: CDR1 SGHDT, CDR2 YYEEEE. The CDR3 totals 16 residues.

J is TRBJ1-2 and V is TRBV27; weak D call: TRBD1 (6 bases). The CDR3 runs 15 residues. Germline V lookup: CDR1 MNHEY, CDR2 SMNVEV (reference sequence). V gave up 9 bases and J gave up 7 bases, with 24 bases separating them. The CDR3: CASALSAGGLGGYTF. The CDR3 DNA is TGTGCCAGTGCTCTTTCGGCGGGGGGGCTGGGTGGCTACACCTTC.

The CDR3 sequence: CASSQVWERVNEQFF. For the CDR3, the DNA is TGTGCCAGCAGCCAAGTTTGGGAAAGGGTCAATGAGCAGTTCTTC. The V call is TRBV4-2, the J call TRBJ2-1; D unclear. This CDR3 is 15 amino acids long. The V and J ends lost 1 base and 6 bases respectively, with 13 bases between them. Germline V gene sequence: CDR1 LGHNA, CDR2 YNFKEQ.

This clone was observed a few times. Here the CDR3 reads CASSLRIITGELFF. CDR3 sequence (DNA): TGTGCCAGCAGCTTACGGATCATCACCGGGGAGCTGTTTTTT. This chain uses TRBV7-9 with TRBJ2-2; D unresolved. V dropped 2 bases and J dropped 4 bases, with 8 bases sitting between them. The CDR3 has 14 amino acids. Germline V gene data show CDR1 as SEHNR and CDR2 as FQNEAQ (reference sequence).

This clone was seen more than once but under ten times. The chain recombines TRBV19 with TRBJ1-2; maybe TRBD1 (6 bases). The CDR3 length is 13 residues. V shed 10 bases and J shed 2 bases, with 14 bases lying between them. Germline CDR1 and CDR2: LNHDA and SQIVND (reference sequence). CDR3 coding DNA: TGTGCCATACAGGGACGGCCCAACTATGGCTACACCTTC. As protein: CAIQGRPNYGYTF.

CDR3 amino acids: CASNVPHLSGNTIYF. CDR3 nucleotides: TGTGCCAGCAACGTCCCACACCTCTCTGGAAACACCATATATTTT. V and J are TRBV28 and TRBJ1-3; D remains ambiguous. Looked up from germline, CDR1 is MDHEN and CDR2 is SYDVKM. The germline V and J ends were trimmed by 7 bases and 0 bases, with 13 bases remaining between them. The CDR3 is 15 amino acids.

This rearrangement joins TRBV7-9 to TRBJ2-7, with a weak D call TRBD1 (5 bases). CDR1 and CDR2 (germline): SEHNR, FQNEAQ (reference sequence). V dropped 5 bases and J dropped 0 bases, with 17 bases sitting between them. The length of the CDR3 is 16 residues. For the CDR3, the DNA is TGTGCCAGCAGCCTCAGTTTGGGGCCGGGCTCCTACGAGCAGTACGTC. Translation: CASSLSLGPGSYEQYV.

This clone was observed once. The rearrangement links TRBV29-1 to TRBJ2-1; TRBD1 aligns across 7 bases. J was trimmed by 14 bases and V by 5 bases; bases with no gene match: 6. Germline V gives CDR1 SQVTM, CDR2 ANQGSEA. The CDR3 sequence is 10 residues long. CDR3 sequence (DNA): TGCAGCGTTCCCGATGACAGGGAGTTCTTC. Residues: CSVPDDREFF.

V gene TRBV11-2 combines with J gene TRBJ2-7; 7 nucleotides align to TRBD2. V shed 5 bases and J 0 bases; nucleotides not matched to a gene: 4. This CDR3 has 14 residues. Germline CDR1 reads SGHAT; CDR2 reads FQNNGV. The CDR3 coding sequence is TGTGCCAGCAGCCCAGGCGGGAGCTCCTACGAGCAGTACTTC. This sequence encodes CASSPGGSSYEQYF.

This chain links TRBV7-8 with TRBJ1-5, with D hard to call. Trimming shortened V by 5 bases and J by 0 bases, and 14 bases separated the two germline ends. CDR1 is SGHVS, CDR2 FQNEAQ, per germline. The CDR3 extends over 16 amino acids. This CDR3 is CASSPGGGSSNQPQHF. The CDR3 DNA follows: TGTGCCAGCAGCCCTGGTGGAGGATCTAGCAATCAGCCCCAGCATTTT.

Only a few counts were recorded for this clone. The chain joins TRBV5-1 to TRBJ2-7, with D uncertain. Germline V gives CDR1 SGHRS, CDR2 YFSETQ. There are 11 residues in the CDR3. Trimming removed 3 bases from V and 2 bases from J, with 3 bases in between. CDR3 bases: TGCGCCAGCAGCTCCGCCTACGAGCAGTACTTC. Translation gives CASSSAYEQYF.

The J gene is TRBJ2-2, the V gene TRBV28; the D gene is possibly TRBD2 (5 bases). CDR3 length equals 16 residues. From germline, CDR1 is MDHEN and CDR2 SYDVKM. V was shortened by 5 bases and J by 7 bases, with 20 bases between the two germline ends. CDR3 in amino acids: CASSTTGRLEDGELFF. The CDR3 nucleotides are TGTGCCAGCAGTACAACTGGTAGATTGGAGGACGGGGAGCTGTTTTTT. The variable domain in full, completed from reference TRBV28 and TRBJ2-2, reads DVKVTQSSRYLVKRTGEKVFLECVQDMDHENMFWYRQDPGLGLRLIYFSYDVKMKEKGDIPEGYSVSREKKERFSLILESASTNQTSMYLCASSTTGRLEDGELFFGEGSRLTVL.

The rearrangement uses TRBV10-3 and TRBJ2-2; 7 bases are shared with TRBD1. V shed 4 bases and J 5 bases; nucleotides not matched to a gene: 4. The CDR3 length is 14 residues. Germline V gene data show CDR1 as ENHRY and CDR2 as SYGVKD. Written as DNA, the CDR3 is TGTGCCATCAGTGCGGACAGGAGAACCGGGGAGCTGTTTTTT. This translates into CAISADRRTGELFF.

The CDR3 here is CASSLIGRRAEAFF. Written as DNA, the CDR3 is TGTGCCAGCAGCTTAATAGGAAGGAGGGCTGAAGCTTTCTTT. The V gene is TRBV11-2, the J gene TRBJ1-1; D remains unclear. Germline-derived CDR1 and CDR2 are SGHAT and FQNNGV. Deletions cut 2 bases from V and 6 bases from J, with 13 bases between. The CDR3 is made up of 14 amino acids.

The V and J genes are TRBV5-6 and TRBJ1-2; D is perhaps TRBD1 (6 bases). Trimming took 1 base from V and 4 from J, leaving 11 bases between them. This CDR3 has 14 amino acids. CDR1 and CDR2 (germline): SGHDT, YYEEEE. The DNA for the CDR3 is TGTGCCAGCAGCTTGTCGGGCAGGGGCTATGGCTACACCTTC. Protein sequence: CASSLSGRGYGYTF.

The chain couples TRBV27 to TRBJ2-7; D call uncertain. The CDR3 is 14 amino acids. CDR1 is MNHEY, CDR2 SMNVEV, per germline (reference sequence). V gave up 6 bases and J gave up 0 bases, with 12 bases separating them. The CDR3 DNA reads TGTGCCAGCAGGGGGATGGGCCGCTCCTACGAGCAGTACTTC. It yields the protein CASRGMGRSYEQYF.

The chain joins TRBV27 to TRBJ2-2; TRBD1 matches at 9 bases. CDR3 length equals 15 residues. Germline V lookup: CDR1 MNHEY, CDR2 SMNVEV (reference sequence). V lost 0 bases to trimming and J lost 4 bases; unmatched junction nucleotides: 0. The CDR3, as DNA: TGTGCCAGCAGTTTATCGACAGGGGGCACCGGGGAGCTGTTTTTT. The encoded protein is CASSLSTGGTGELFF.

With respect to this clone: Different DNA sequences within this sample yield the same CDR3. This rearrangement joins TRBV3-1 (or the pseudogene TRBV3-2) to TRBJ1-1; D gene uncertain. Trimming pared 1 base from V and 1 base from J, leaving 7 bases between. There are 14 residues in the CDR3. The V gene's germline CDR1 is LGHDT and CDR2 YNNKEL (reference sequence). CDR3 amino acids: CASSQVEGNTEAFF. In nucleotides, the CDR3 is TGTGCCAGCAGCCAAGTAGAGGGGAACACTGAAGCTTTCTTT.

The chain is built from TRBV7-2 and TRBJ1-4; perhaps TRBD1 as D (5 bases). Germline CDR1 reads SGHTA; CDR2 reads FQGNSA. Trimming shortened V by 5 bases and J by 4 bases, and 11 bases separated the two germline ends. The length of the CDR3 is 14 residues. CDR3 bases: TGTGCCAGCAGCCGGGGGTCGGGTAATGAAAAACTGTTTTTT. This codes for CASSRGSGNEKLFF.

The V call is TRBV4-2, the J call TRBJ2-7; 7 positions agree with TRBD1. The CDR3 loop spans 15 amino acids. The germline V gene has CDR1 LGHNA and CDR2 YNFKEQ. The J segment lost 3 bases and the V segment lost 2 bases, leaving 7 bases of the junction unmatched. The CDR3 bases are TGTGCCAGCAGCCAAACCGACAGGGTAGGCTACGAGCAGTACTTC. Amino acids: CASSQTDRVGYEQYF.

The gene calls are TRBV5-4 and TRBJ2-1; 10 bases agree with TRBD2. CDR1 SGHNT and CDR2 YYREEE come from the germline V gene (reference sequence). Losses at the gene ends were 4 bases for V and 0 bases for J; bases not matched to a gene: 13. The CDR3 contains 19 residues. CDR3 sequence (DNA): TGTGCCAGCAGCCTTCCAGGCACTAGCGGGATGCTCTCCTACAATGAGCAGTTCTTC. Amino acids: CASSLPGTSGMLSYNEQFF.

This chain uses TRBV19 with TRBJ1-6; no clear D. Trimming took off 7 bases at V and 5 bases at J, with 9 bases between the two ends. The CDR3 spans 13 residues. Germline V gene sequence: CDR1 LNHDA, CDR2 SQIVND (reference sequence). CDR3 sequence (DNA): TGTGCCAGTAACCGGCTCGATAATTCACCCCTCCACTTT. Its translation is CASNRLDNSPLHF.

The rearrangement uses TRBV5-6 and TRBJ1-2, with 10 bases that match TRBD1. The length of the CDR3 is 16 residues. Germline CDR1 reads SGHDT; CDR2 reads YYEEEE. V dropped 0 bases and J dropped 6; count of bases not matched to a gene: 8. CDR3 DNA: TGTGCCAGCAGCTTGGGGCTAGGGACAGGGGCCGATGGCTACACCTTC. Its translation: CASSLGLGTGADGYTF.

V is TRBV7-9 and J is TRBJ1-3; D remains ambiguous. CDR3 length: 16 amino acids. Germline CDR1 SEHNR, CDR2 FQNEAQ (reference sequence). With 4 bases removed from V and 9 bases from J, the gap between germline ends came to 22 bases. CDR3 sequence (DNA): TGTGCCAGCAGCTCACCCGTCCAGATCATCGGATCCACCATATATTTT. It translates to CASSSPVQIIGSTIYF.

The rearrangement links TRBV11-3 to TRBJ2-3; D is perhaps TRBD1 (6 bases). The V gene's germline CDR1 is SGHNT and CDR2 YENEEA. V lost 0 bases and J 7 bases, leaving 14 bases between the germline ends. The CDR3 totals 15 residues. CDR3 in amino acids: CASSLEQGTGYTQYF. As DNA, the CDR3 is TGTGCCAGCAGCTTAGAGCAGGGGACCGGGTATACGCAGTATTTT. The full variable domain, in which reference TRBV11-3 and TRBJ2-3 provide the parts outside the CDR3, is EAGVVQSPRYKIIEKKQPVAFWCNPISGHNTLYWYLQNLGQGPELLIRYENEEAVDDSQLPKDRFSAERLKGVDSTLKIQPAELGDSAVYLCASSLEQGTGYTQYFGPGTRLTVL.

This chain joins TRBV7-9 and TRBJ2-1, with 11 bases fitting TRBD2. The CDR3 loop spans 19 amino acids. V shed 0 bases and J 6 bases; nucleotides not matched to a gene: 13. The germline V gene encodes CDR1 SEHNR and CDR2 FQNEAQ (reference sequence). CDR3 residues: CASSLALTSGDATRNEQFF. The CDR3 DNA is TGTGCCAGCAGCTTAGCGTTGACTAGCGGGGATGCGACACGCAATGAGCAGTTCTTC.